The 8 T cell receptor beta chains listed next were all sequenced from one sample in a study of blood T cell repertoires in COVID-19. Clones were sequenced by immunoSEQ multiplex PCR, and TCRdb holds only the in-frame ones, with some missing. The sample lists 140,000 or so clones, about four fifths seen once, with over 9% in the top ten. Sequencing was performed on PBMCs or T cells enriched from blood (not recorded which). Receptors originate from a man aged 45-60 years who had recovered from COVID-19.

The rearrangement joins TRBV7-3 to TRBJ1-2; D remains ambiguous. Trimming stripped 2 bases from V and 3 bases from J, with 13 bases between. From germline, CDR1 is SGHTA and CDR2 FQGTGA. There are 15 residues in the CDR3. The CDR3 coding sequence is TGTGCCAGCAGCTTAGACTCCCTGCGCGACTATGGCTACACCTTC. Amino acid sequence: CASSLDSLRDYGYTF.

The V and J genes are TRBV4-3 and TRBJ1-2, with D possibly TRBD1 on 5 matching bases. Germline CDR1 reads LGHNA; CDR2 reads YSLEER. Trimming shortened V by 1 base and J by 1 base, and 16 bases separated the two germline ends. This CDR3 comprises 17 residues. CDR3 nucleotide sequence: TGCGCCAGCAGCCAAGCCTCCAGGATACAGGATAACTATGGCTACACCTTC. Encoded protein: CASSQASRIQDNYGYTF.

This clone came up once. The chain couples TRBV11-1 to TRBJ2-3; D not certain. The CDR3 length is 17 residues. V lost 0 bases to trimming and J lost 4 bases, with 17 bases between them. Germline V gives CDR1 SGHAT, CDR2 FQDESV (reference sequence). The CDR3 is CASSLALGSLWADTQYF. CDR3 nucleotides: TGTGCCAGCAGCTTAGCGCTAGGATCGCTGTGGGCAGATACGCAGTATTTT.

This clone was recorded once. This chain joins TRBV6-5 and TRBJ1-6; possible D gene TRBD1, 6 bases. Germline V gene data show CDR1 as MNHEY and CDR2 as SVGAGI. The CDR3 consists of 14 residues. V lost 8 bases to trimming and J lost 6 bases, with 14 bases between them. CDR3 sequence (DNA): TGTGCCAGCTTATCGGGGACAACTAATTCACCCCTCCACTTT. It translates to CASLSGTTNSPLHF.

This rearrangement joins TRBV7-8 to TRBJ2-5, with 9 bases that match TRBD2. V shed 3 bases and J 5 bases; nucleotides not matched to a gene: 7. CDR1 is SGHVS, CDR2 FQNEAQ, per germline. This CDR3 is built from 15 residues. The DNA for the CDR3 is TGTGCCAGCAGCTTCCCGCGGGGGGGCTTTGAGACCCAGTACTTC. It specifies CASSFPRGGFETQYF.

The V gene is TRBV27, the J gene TRBJ1-5, with D possibly matching TRBD1 (6 bases). Germline V gene data show CDR1 as MNHEY and CDR2 as SMNVEV (reference sequence). The CDR3 loop spans 14 amino acids. V was shortened by 3 bases and J by 7 bases, with 13 bases between the two germline ends. CDR3 bases: TGTGCCAGCAGTTTGAGGACAGTCGGGCAGCCCCAGCATTTT. Protein sequence: CASSLRTVGQPQHF.

V and J are TRBV6-5 and TRBJ1-1; the D gene is possibly TRBD1 (6 bases). This CDR3 has 11 residues. The germline CDR1 and CDR2 sequences are MNHEY and SVGAGI. V was cut by 6 bases and J by 8 bases, with 10 bases left in between. In DNA form, the CDR3 reads TGTGCCAGCAGCCCCGGGACAGAAGCTTTCTTT. Translation: CASSPGTEAFF.

The chain combines TRBV5-1 with TRBJ2-5, with 11 nucleotides matching TRBD2. J was trimmed by 5 bases and V by 6 bases; bases with no gene match: 9. Germline assignment: CDR1 SGHRS and CDR2 YFSETQ. The CDR3 has 15 amino acids. The chain's CDR3 is CASTPLAGVWETQYF. The CDR3 DNA sequence: TGCGCCAGCACCCCACTAGCGGGGGTATGGGAGACCCAGTACTTC.